The rows below give T cell receptor beta chains drawn from one sample of a study of blood T cell repertoires in COVID-19. Some clones are missing from TCRdb's copy, which holds only in-frame ones; the method was immunoSEQ multiplex PCR. Altogether roughly 200,000 clones are present, approximately 80% being singletons, with the ten largest covering 20%. The sample comprised peripheral blood. These receptors all come from a human donor in a cohort sampled during active COVID-19. The CDR3 runs from the conserved cysteine through the conserved F or W. The order of the fields is J gene, CDR3 length, D gene, clone size, V gene, CDR3 DNA, CDR3 protein. The D gene is left open where the match is weak. The size field is filled for only some rows; it gives once, few, many or a size class.

TRBJ1-5 | 14 | - | - | TRBV12-5 | TGTGCTAGTGGTGGAACAGGGCTCAATCAGCCCCAGCATTTT | CASGGTGLNQPQHF
TRBJ1-2 | 13 | - | - | TRBV6-6 | TGTGCCAGCAGTTACATTGTGACAGATGGCTACACCTTC | CASSYIVTDGYTF
TRBJ2-5 | 14 | - | once | TRBV1 | TGCACCAGAAAGGGACTAGCGGGAGGAGAGACCCAGTACTTC | CTRKGLAGGETQYF
TRBJ1-4 | 16 | - | - | TRBV6-5 | TGTGCCAGCAGTTACTCGCTCTCCGGACAGAATGAAAAACTGTTTTTT | CASSYSLSGQNEKLFF
TRBJ1-5 | 14 | - | few | TRBV7-9 | TGTGCCAGCAGCCCCTTGCTTCATCCAGGGGCCCAGCATTTT | CASSPLLHPGAQHF
TRBJ1-2 | 13 | - | few | TRBV9 | TGTGCCAGCAGCTCTGCGGGCAACTATGGCTACACCTTC | CASSSAGNYGYTF
TRBJ2-3 | 16 | - | few | TRBV18 | TGTGCCAGCTCAATAGTACAGGGTCTTCCCACAGATACGCAGTATTTT | CASSIVQGLPTDTQYF
TRBJ2-3 | 15 | - | - | TRBV7-9 | TGTGCCAGCAGCCCTATGGCAGGGGGCACAGATACGCAGTATTTT | CASSPMAGGTDTQYF
TRBJ1-6 | 15 | - | - | TRBV19 | TGTGCCAGTAGCCAGGGTTTCTCCTATAATTCACCCCTCCACTTT | CASSQGFSYNSPLHF
TRBJ1-6 | 15 | - | once | TRBV7-3 | TGTGCCAGCAGGAAGGGAGGGGGAAGTTTTTCACCCCTCCACTTT | CASRKGGGSFSPLHF
TRBJ2-3 | 17 | TRBD1 | - | TRBV3-1/TRBV3-2 | TGTGCCAGCAGCCAAGGCCCGGGGACAGGGCTAACAGATACGCAGTATTTT | CASSQGPGTGLTDTQYF
TRBJ1-2 | 13 | - | - | TRBV12-3/TRBV12-4 | TGTGCCAGCAGTCAAAAGGGGTCCTATGGCTACACCTTC | CASSQKGSYGYTF
TRBJ2-6 | 18 | TRBD2 | - | TRBV29-1 | TGCAGCGTGCGTGGGACTAGCGGGGGTCTCTCTGGGGCCAACGTCCTGACTTTC | CSVRGTSGGLSGANVLTF
TRBJ2-7 | 15 | TRBD1 | - | TRBV5-4 | TGTGCCAGCAGCTCGGGCGGACAGGCCCCCTACGAGCAGTACTTC | CASSSGGQAPYEQYF
TRBJ2-7 | 11 | - | - | TRBV28 | TGTGGAACCCAAAGCACTTTCGAGCAGTACTTC | CGTQSTFEQYF
TRBJ1-5 | 16 | TRBD1 | - | TRBV28 | TGTGCCAGCAGCCCGGAGGCTTACAGGGGAAGGCAGCCCCAGCATTTT | CASSPEAYRGRQPQHF
TRBJ2-7 | 11 | - | - | TRBV20-1 | TGCAGTGCACTGACAGGCTACGAGCAGTACTTC | CSALTGYEQYF
TRBJ2-5 | 16 | TRBD2 | - | TRBV6-1 | TGTGCCAGCAGTGAAGCGGTACTAGCGGGGGTTGAGACCCAGTACTTC | CASSEAVLAGVETQYF
TRBJ2-7 | 13 | TRBD1 | - | TRBV29-1 | TGCAGCGTGGGGACAGGGTCTACGGGGGAGCAGTACTTC | CSVGTGSTGEQYF
TRBJ2-1 | 14 | TRBD1 | - | TRBV3-1/TRBV3-2 | TGTGCCAGCAGCCAACGGGACAGGGCAAATGAGCAGTTCTTC | CASSQRDRANEQFF
TRBJ2-2 | 17 | TRBD1 | - | TRBV19 | TGTGCCAGTAGTAAAGGTCGAACAGGGGTGAACACCGGGGAGCTGTTTTTT | CASSKGRTGVNTGELFF
TRBJ1-1 | 13 | - | - | TRBV18 | TGTGCCAGCTCACCATCATCGAACACTGAAGCTTTCTTT | CASSPSSNTEAFF
TRBJ2-3 | 15 | - | - | TRBV5-1 | TGCGCCAGCAGCTCCGGGTCTTTGAGCACAGATACGCAGTATTTT | CASSSGSLSTDTQYF
TRBJ1-1 | 15 | - | - | TRBV7-2 | TGTGCCAGCAGCTTTTTCCCAGGGCCCGAACATGAAGCTTTCTTT | CASSFFPGPEHEAFF
TRBJ2-5 | 14 | - | - | TRBV18 | TGTGCCAGCTCACCCCGACTTGAATTGGAGACCCAGTACTTC | CASSPRLELETQYF
TRBJ2-1 | 15 | - | - | TRBV30 | TGTGCCTGGAGTCGCCGGGACTTGAGATTGAATGAGCAGTTCTTC | CAWSRRDLRLNEQFF
TRBJ2-1 | 14 | - | - | TRBV6-6 | TGTGCCAGCAGTTACGGAGGGGGGGTCAATGAGCAGTTCTTC | CASSYGGGVNEQFF
TRBJ2-1 | 18 | - | few | TRBV2 | TGTGCCAGCAGTGAAGCGCTTCTTCCAGGGGTTCCCTACAATGAGCAGTTCTTC | CASSEALLPGVPYNEQFF